A selection of T cell receptor beta chains follows, all from one sample in a study of control samples from healthy donors and cancer patients. The repertoire was sequenced with immunoSEQ multiplex PCR; TCRdb's copy has only in-frame clones and lacks some. The profile shows fewer than 90,000 clones, over 75% of them singletons. Source material: blood. Receptors were obtained from a middle-aged man in good health. Both conserved end residues are part of each CDR3. The order of the fields is J gene, V gene, clone size, D gene, CDR3 DNA, CDR3 protein. A D gene is named only where the DNA matches it firmly. Not every row has a clone size; where given, it reads once, few, many or a size class.

>TRBJ2-3|TRBV6-1|once|TRBD2
TGTGCCAGCAGTGAACAGCGGGGAGGGTCAGATACGCAGTATTTT
CASSEQRGGSDTQYF
>TRBJ2-7|TRBV12-3/TRBV12-4|NA|NA
TGTGCCAGCAGTTTAGAAGGGGGCTACGAGCAGTACTTC
CASSLEGGYEQYF
>TRBJ2-2|TRBV25-1|NA|TRBD1
TGTGCCAGCAGTGTCGGGACAGGCGGCAGGGAGCTGTTTTTT
CASSVGTGGRELFF
>TRBJ1-2|TRBV6-1|NA|NA
TGTGCCAGCAGTGAAAGGAGAAACTATGGCTACACCTTC
CASSERRNYGYTF
>TRBJ2-2|TRBV4-2|NA|TRBD2
TGTGCCAGCAGCTCCATGACTAGCGGGAGTAGCTTTCGTGCCACCGGGGAGCTGTTTTTT
CASSSMTSGSSFRATGELFF
>TRBJ2-4|TRBV7-3|once|TRBD1
TGTGCCAGCAGCCCCAACACAGGGGTGGGGACCAAAAACATTCAGTACTTC
CASSPNTGVGTKNIQYF
>TRBJ1-2|TRBV6-5|few|NA
TGTGCCAGCAGTTATCCCGGAACCTATGGCTACACCTTC
CASSYPGTYGYTF
>TRBJ2-3|TRBV6-5|once|NA
TGTGCCAGCAGTTGGGGTTTGGTGGGGGGCACAGATACGCAGTATTTT
CASSWGLVGGTDTQYF
>TRBJ2-7|TRBV27|NA|NA
TGTGCCAGCAGTTGGCTTGGGGCAGGGAATGACGAGCAGTACTTC
CASSWLGAGNDEQYF
>TRBJ2-7|TRBV4-1|few|NA
TGCGCCAGCAGCCAAGGGTTGTGGCCAAGATACGAGCAGTACTTC
CASSQGLWPRYEQYF
>TRBJ1-1|TRBV2|few|NA
TGTGCCAGCAGTGATGGGGCTGAAGCTTTCTTT
CASSDGAEAFF
>TRBJ2-7|TRBV7-2|once|TRBD2
TGTGCCAGCAGCCTTTATGGGAGGGGCGAGCAGTACTTC
CASSLYGRGEQYF
>TRBJ1-1|TRBV30|NA|NA
TGTGCCTGGGATTGGAACACTGAAGCTTTCTTT
CAWDWNTEAFF
>TRBJ1-2|TRBV5-6|NA|NA
TGTGCCAGCAGCTTGCGGGATATTCTTGGCTACACCTTC
CASSLRDILGYTF
>TRBJ2-3|TRBV3-1/TRBV3-2|NA|NA
TGTGCCAGCAGCCAAGGCCCAGGTAGGGGGACAGATACGCAGTATTTT
CASSQGPGRGTDTQYF
>TRBJ2-3|TRBV7-3|NA|TRBD2
TGTGCCAGCAGCCCGGGACTAGCGGGGGTAGATACGCAGTATTTT
CASSPGLAGVDTQYF
>TRBJ1-2|TRBV7-9|few|TRBD1
TGTGCCAGCAGCCCCGGGACAGGGACCTATGGCTACACCTTC
CASSPGTGTYGYTF